This T cell receptor (beta chain) was obtained from a study of a mutant IDH1 vaccine in newly diagnosed glioma. Concerning this clone itself: Its antigen is not known.

V shed 4 bases, J shed 1 base, and the junction held 12 bases outside the gene matches. The CDR3 is 19 amino acids. Produced via immunoSEQ multiplex PCR; TCRdb's table is partial and in-frame only. This sample has 52,000 or so clones; approximately 86% occur once, and the top ten carry over 3%. Time point defined: week 5, during vaccination. Doses comprised 300 ug of mutant IDH1 20-mer peptide each, plus topical imiquimod. Sample: PBMCs, taken from a glioma patient whose treatment included an IDH1 peptide vaccine. The chain uses TRBV5-3 and TRBJ2-1, with 12 bases fitting TRBD2. TRBV5-3 is designated an ORF whose function remains uncertain. The sequence derives from a woman aged 18-29 years with glioma. Some clones in this sample may be carry-over from other donors' samples. The CDR3 bases are TGTGCCAGAAGCCTGCCCTTTACGACTAGCGGGAGTTCCTACAATGAGCAGTTCTTC. Translated: CARSLPFTTSGSSYNEQFF.